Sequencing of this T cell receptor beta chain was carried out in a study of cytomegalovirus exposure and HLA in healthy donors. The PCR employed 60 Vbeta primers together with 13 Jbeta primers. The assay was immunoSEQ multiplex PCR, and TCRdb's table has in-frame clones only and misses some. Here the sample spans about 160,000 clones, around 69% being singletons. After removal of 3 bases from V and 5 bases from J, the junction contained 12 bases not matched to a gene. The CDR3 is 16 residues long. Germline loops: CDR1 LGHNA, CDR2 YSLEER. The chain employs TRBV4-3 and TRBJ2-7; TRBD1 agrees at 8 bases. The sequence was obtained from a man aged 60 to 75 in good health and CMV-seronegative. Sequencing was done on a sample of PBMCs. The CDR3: CASSQGPQGAGDEQYF. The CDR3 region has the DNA TGCGCCAGCAGCCAGGGACCTCAGGGGGCTGGGGACGAGCAGTACTTC.